This record concerns one T cell receptor (beta chain) sequence. The target antigen is unknown. This record belongs to a study of cytomegalovirus exposure and HLA in healthy donors. The PCR employed 60 Vbeta primers together with 13 Jbeta primers. Sequencing used immunoSEQ multiplex PCR; TCRdb keeps in-frame clones, though not all of them. The table has more than 80,000 clones, around 76% seen once. The donors were healthy bone marrow donors. Germline CDR1 is SGHRS and CDR2 is YFSETQ. With 4 bases removed from V and 4 bases from J, the gap between germline ends came to 11 bases. This CDR3 contains 13 residues. Regarding the study as a whole: Published work reported that the classifier diagnosed cytomegalovirus status with high specificity and sensitivity. The authors later linked a missense DCLRE1C variant to TCR beta V- and J-gene trimming. In a later analysis, parvovirus B19, influenza, CMV and Epstein-Barr virus appeared linked to several top co-occurrence clusters.

The sequenced sample was PBMCs. V and J are TRBV5-1 and TRBJ2-5; a possible D gene is TRBD2 (5 bases). This TCR derives from a woman in her sixties or seventies in good health and CMV-seropositive. In nucleotides, the CDR3 is TGCGCCAGCAGCGCGGGTGCCCGAGAGACCCAGTACTTC. This codes for CASSAGARETQYF.